The subject of this entry is one T cell receptor (beta chain). The protocol was immunoSEQ multiplex PCR, while the TCRdb copy is restricted to in-frame clones and leaves out a portion. Of 98,000 or so clones in the sample, less than 90% were seen once. This entry belongs to a study of blood T cell repertoires in COVID-19. There are 13 residues in the CDR3. The germline V and J ends were trimmed by 4 bases and 7 bases, with 14 bases remaining between them. Germline V lookup: CDR1 SNHLY, CDR2 FYNNEI. The source is a human donor in a cohort sampled during active COVID-19. V gene TRBV2 combines with J gene TRBJ2-7; D might be TRBD1 (5 bases). The sequenced sample consisted of peripheral blood. The CDR3 bases are TGTGCCAGCAGTGTGCGTAGGGGTGAGGAGCAGTACTTC. It specifies CASSVRRGEEQYF.